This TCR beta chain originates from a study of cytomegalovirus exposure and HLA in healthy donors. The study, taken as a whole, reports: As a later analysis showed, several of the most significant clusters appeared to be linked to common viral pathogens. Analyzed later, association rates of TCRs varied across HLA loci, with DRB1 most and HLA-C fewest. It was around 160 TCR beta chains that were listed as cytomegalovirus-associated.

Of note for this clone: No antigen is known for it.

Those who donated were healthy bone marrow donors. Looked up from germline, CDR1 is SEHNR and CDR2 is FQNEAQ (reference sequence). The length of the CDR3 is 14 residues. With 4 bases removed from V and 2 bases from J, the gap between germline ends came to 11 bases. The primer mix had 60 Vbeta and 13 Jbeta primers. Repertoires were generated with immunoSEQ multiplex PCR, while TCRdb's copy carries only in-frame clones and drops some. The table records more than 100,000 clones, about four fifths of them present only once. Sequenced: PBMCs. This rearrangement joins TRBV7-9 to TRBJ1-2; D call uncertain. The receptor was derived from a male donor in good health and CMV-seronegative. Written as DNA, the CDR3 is TGTGCCAGCAGCTACGGGCCGGGAAACTATGGCTACACCTTC. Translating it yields CASSYGPGNYGYTF.